This TCR beta chain comes out of a study of T cells in Graves' hyperthyroidism and ophthalmopathy. Study findings and constraints: Most expanded thyroid clonotypes above 0.001 recurred in blood. Ophthalmopathy was distinguished from stable hyperthyroidism by 13 V-J signatures.

The CDR3 runs 16 residues. V dropped 2 bases and J dropped 1 base, with 14 bases sitting between them. RNA transcripts gave rise to amplified TCR beta CDR3 regions. First-round RT-PCR targeting the TCR CDR3 was performed with the HTBI primer set. MiXCR, run by TCRdb on the multiplex PCR reads, gives a single entry per CDR3 protein. The sample has approximately 360,000 distinct CDR3 sequences, 25% seen once. Only a few counts were recorded for this clonotype. Its specificity is unknown. What was sequenced was blood. This chain uses TRBV12-3 or TRBV12-4 with TRBJ2-5; the D gene is possibly TRBD1 (5 bases). The source of this sequence is a man aged 50 to 59 with Graves' hyperthyroidism. CDR3 residues: CASSLSPERGQETQYF. CDR3 bases: TGTGCCAGCAGTTTATCTCCGGAAAGGGGCCAAGAGACCCAGTACTTC.